The TCR beta chain described here comes from a study of early T cells in non-severe SARS-CoV-2 infection. About the research overall: Whole-blood bulk RNA, unsorted, was sequenced, and chains were unpaired. General study results and limits: Database matching using VDJdb favored anti-spike CD8 responses, with private and CD4 specificities left missing.

CDR3 length: 12 residues. V was shortened by 7 bases and J by 3 bases, with 9 bases between the two germline ends. In regard to this clonotype: Antigen: not known.

Each cDNA molecule carried a unique molecular identifier. Using its own MiXCR run on the 5' RACE reads, TCRdb lists one record per CDR3 protein. The data hold some 110,000 distinct CDR3 sequences, with about 15% observed a single time. This TCR was sampled from an adult who was a healthcare worker with PCR-confirmed SARS-CoV-2 infection or an uninfected control (not recorded which). The rearrangement links TRBV12-3 or TRBV12-4 to TRBJ1-2, with D hard to call. The material sequenced was whole blood. Written as DNA, the CDR3 is TGTGCCAGCATGGGTCTCGACTATGGCTACACCTTC. Encoded protein: CASMGLDYGYTF.